This entry features one T cell receptor beta chain sequence. This clone was picked up one time. What this receptor recognizes is not known. Base quality data are lacking; no much larger clone is found one base away. Each collaborating institution followed its own protocols to collect whole blood in K2EDTA tubes. For TCRbeta analysis, collaborators shipped samples in one of three forms: frozen whole blood, isolated PBMCs, or DNA extracted from either of those sample types. TCRbeta CDR3 regions were amplified from genomic DNA using the immunoSEQ Assay, a bias-controlled multiplex PCR. Per the source publication's procedure: Within the assay, amplification of reference gene primers was used to estimate how many nucleated cells each sample contained. To quantify the absolute abundance of each unique TCRbeta CDR3 rearrangement, sequence reads were collapsed and filtered. For each sample, productive Simpson clonality was calculated as the square root of Simpson's diversity index over productive rearrangements. In its TCRdb copy, this immuneACCESS table keeps in-frame sequences only and misses some clones. Where compared with another copy, unresolved V genes explain less than half of these, and the others have no known cause. V, J and clone size reflect that table, while D and trimming were determined from the DNA. The sample table contains under 200,000 clones; only one count was recorded for 83% of them. Jointly, the top ten make up roughly 2% of the sample.

The data stem from a study of blood T cell repertoires in COVID-19 (dated by TCRdb to the early 2020s). Looking at the study overall: Samples from collaborators originated in the United States, Italy and Spain and spanned both the acute and convalescent phases of COVID-19. The samples were drawn from the first 160 participants of the ongoing ImmuneRACE study and from 950 to 1,500 subjects provided by 6 global collaborators. Subjects who had been exposed to COVID-19, were actively infected with it, or had recovered from it provided the deeply sampled blood TCRbeta repertoires that made up the dataset. The repertoires were released in a freely available public database meant as a resource for research on the immune response to SARS-CoV-2. The prospective study material was composed of cDNA or gDNA derived from T cells, B-cell-depleted T cells, or PBMCs. Where available, HLA class I and class II types were obtained from metadata supplied by the sample provider rather than from assay-based typing. A de-identified subject ID, COVID-19 status, age in years and sex were almost always included in the sample metadata.

What the research found in general, with its limitations: Clinical and demographic metadata were provided uncurated, with the amount varying by source and participant.

Ends trimmed: V by 3 bases, J by 3 bases; bases unmatched to a gene: 7. As encoded in the germline V gene, CDR1 is SGHNT while CDR2 is YENEEA. The CDR3 goes from the cysteine to the phenylalanine over 15 residues. The read is trimmed to its CDR3 DNA, 45 bases read in frame from base 1. In this chain, TRBV11-3 is recombined with TRBJ2-5; 7 bases in the junction line up with TRBD1. The receptor comes from a woman of 80 years or more with acute or convalescent COVID-19. The sequenced sample consisted of peripheral blood. Here is the DNA: TGTGCCAGCAGCTTGACAGGGATAGGGGAAGAGACCCAGTACTTC. Translation gives CASSLTGIGEETQYF.